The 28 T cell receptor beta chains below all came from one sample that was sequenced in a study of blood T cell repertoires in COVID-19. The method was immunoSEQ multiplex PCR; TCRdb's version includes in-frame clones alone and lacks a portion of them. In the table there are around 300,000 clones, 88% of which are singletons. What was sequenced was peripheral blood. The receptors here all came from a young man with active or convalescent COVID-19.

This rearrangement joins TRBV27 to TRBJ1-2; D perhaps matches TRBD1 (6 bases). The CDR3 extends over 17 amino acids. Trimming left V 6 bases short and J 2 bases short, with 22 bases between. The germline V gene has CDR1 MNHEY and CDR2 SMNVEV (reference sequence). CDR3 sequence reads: CASRGVEDRSYNYGYTF. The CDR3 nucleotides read TGTGCCAGCAGGGGGGTGGAGGACAGAAGCTACAACTATGGCTACACCTTC.

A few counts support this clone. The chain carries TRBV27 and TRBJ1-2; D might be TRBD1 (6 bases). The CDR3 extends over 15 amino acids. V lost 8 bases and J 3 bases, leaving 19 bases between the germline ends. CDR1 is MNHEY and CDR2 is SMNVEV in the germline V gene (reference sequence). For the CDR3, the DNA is TGTGCCAGCGGACCACTGGCACAGGGCGACTATGGCTACACCTTC. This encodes CASGPLAQGDYGYTF.

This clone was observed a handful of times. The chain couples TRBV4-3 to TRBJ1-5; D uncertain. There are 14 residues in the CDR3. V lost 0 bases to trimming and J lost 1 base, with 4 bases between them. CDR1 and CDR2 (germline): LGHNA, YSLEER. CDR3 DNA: TGCGCCAGCAGCCAAGATTTAAGCAATCAGCCCCAGCATTTT. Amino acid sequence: CASSQDLSNQPQHF.

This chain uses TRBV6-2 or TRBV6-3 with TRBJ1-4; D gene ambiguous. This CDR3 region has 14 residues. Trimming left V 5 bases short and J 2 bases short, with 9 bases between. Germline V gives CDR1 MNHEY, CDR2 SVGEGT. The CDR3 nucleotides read TGTGCCAGCAGTATCCTAGCGACTAATGAAAAACTGTTTTTT. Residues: CASSILATNEKLFF.

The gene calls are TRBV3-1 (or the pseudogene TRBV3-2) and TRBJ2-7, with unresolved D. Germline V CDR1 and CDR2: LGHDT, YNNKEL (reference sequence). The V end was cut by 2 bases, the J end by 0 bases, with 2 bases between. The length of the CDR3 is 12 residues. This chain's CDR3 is CASSQHSYEQYF. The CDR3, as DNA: TGTGCCAGCAGCCAACACTCCTACGAGCAGTACTTC.

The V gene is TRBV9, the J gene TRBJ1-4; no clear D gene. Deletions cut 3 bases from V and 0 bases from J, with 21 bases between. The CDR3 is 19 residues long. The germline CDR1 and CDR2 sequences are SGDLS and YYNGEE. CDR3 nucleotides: TGTGCCAGCAGCGACAGCCCGGGGTCCACTCTCCCAACTAATGAAAAACTGTTTTTT. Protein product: CASSDSPGSTLPTNEKLFF.

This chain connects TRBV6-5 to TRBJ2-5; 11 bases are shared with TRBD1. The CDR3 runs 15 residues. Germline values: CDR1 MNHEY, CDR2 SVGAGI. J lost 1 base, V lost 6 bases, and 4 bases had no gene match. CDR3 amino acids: CASRRTGGLQETQYF. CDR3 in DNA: TGTGCCAGCAGGCGGACAGGGGGCCTCCAAGAGACCCAGTACTTC.

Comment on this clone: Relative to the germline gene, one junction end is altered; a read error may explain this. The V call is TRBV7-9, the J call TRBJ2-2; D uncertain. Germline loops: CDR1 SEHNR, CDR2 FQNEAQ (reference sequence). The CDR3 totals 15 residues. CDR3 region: CAGSALGLATGELFF. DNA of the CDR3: TGTGCCGGCAGCGCCCTCGGGTTAGCCACCGGGGAGCTGTTTTTT. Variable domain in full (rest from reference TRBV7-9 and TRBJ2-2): DTGVSQNPRHKITKRGQNVTFRCDPISEHNRLYWYRQTLGQGPEFLTYFQNEAQLEKSRLLSDRFSAERPKGSFSTLEIQRTEQGDSAMYLCAGSALGLATGELFFGEGSRLTVL.

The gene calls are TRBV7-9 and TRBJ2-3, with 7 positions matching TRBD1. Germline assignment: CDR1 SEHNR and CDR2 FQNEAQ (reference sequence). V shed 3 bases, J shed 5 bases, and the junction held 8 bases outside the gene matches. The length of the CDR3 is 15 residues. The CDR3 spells CASSFIRGIQDTQYF. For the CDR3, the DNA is TGTGCCAGCAGCTTCATCAGGGGGATTCAAGATACGCAGTATTTT.

CDR3 bases: TGTGCCAGCAGTTGGAGCGGGGGGGCCGCAGATACGCAGTATTTT. Translation: CASSWSGGAADTQYF. V usage is TRBV6-4 and J usage is TRBJ2-3, with 10 bases identical to TRBD2. The CDR3 length is 15 residues. After removal of 5 bases from V and 4 bases from J, the junction contained 6 bases not matched to a gene. CDR1 and CDR2 (germline): MRHNA, SNTAGT.

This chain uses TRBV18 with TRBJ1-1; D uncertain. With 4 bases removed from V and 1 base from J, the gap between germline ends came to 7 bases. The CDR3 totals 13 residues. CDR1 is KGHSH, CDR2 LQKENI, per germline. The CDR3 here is CASSLGRNTEAFF. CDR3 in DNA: TGTGCCAGCTCACTGGGCAGGAACACTGAAGCTTTCTTT.

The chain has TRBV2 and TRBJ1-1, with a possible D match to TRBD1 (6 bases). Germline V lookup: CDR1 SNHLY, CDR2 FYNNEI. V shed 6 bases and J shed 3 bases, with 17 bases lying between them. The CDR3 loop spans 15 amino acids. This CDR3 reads CASRELDRRHTEAFF. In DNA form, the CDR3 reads TGTGCCAGCAGGGAACTTGACAGGAGGCACACTGAAGCTTTCTTT.

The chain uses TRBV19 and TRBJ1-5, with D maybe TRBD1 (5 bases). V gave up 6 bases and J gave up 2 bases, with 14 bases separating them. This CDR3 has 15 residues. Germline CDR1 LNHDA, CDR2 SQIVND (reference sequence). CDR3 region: CASSPGGYGNQPQHF. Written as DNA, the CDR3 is TGTGCCAGTAGCCCGGGGGGATACGGCAATCAGCCCCAGCATTTT.

The CDR3 sequence: CASSHRTGMTNEKLFF. For the CDR3, the DNA is TGTGCCAGCTCACACCGGACAGGGATGACTAATGAAAAACTGTTTTTT. The genes are TRBV18 and TRBJ1-4, with 8 bases fitting TRBD1. Germline V gives CDR1 KGHSH, CDR2 LQKENI. The trim removed 4 bases at V and 2 bases at J, leaving 6 bases unmatched. The CDR3 consists of 16 residues.

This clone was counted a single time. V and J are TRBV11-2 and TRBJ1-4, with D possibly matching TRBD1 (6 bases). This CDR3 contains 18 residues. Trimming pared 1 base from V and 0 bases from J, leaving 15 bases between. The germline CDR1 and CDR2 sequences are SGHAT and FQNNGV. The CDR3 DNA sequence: TGTGCCAGCAGCTTAGGGCGAGGGGGACATGCAACTAATGAAAAACTGTTTTTT. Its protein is CASSLGRGGHATNEKLFF.

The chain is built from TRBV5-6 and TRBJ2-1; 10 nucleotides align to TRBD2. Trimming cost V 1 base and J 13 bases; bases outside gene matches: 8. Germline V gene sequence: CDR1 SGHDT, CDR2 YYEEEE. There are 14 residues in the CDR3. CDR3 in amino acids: CASSLLAGGSYQFF. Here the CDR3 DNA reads TGTGCCAGCAGCTTGTTAGCGGGGGGATCCTACCAGTTCTTC.

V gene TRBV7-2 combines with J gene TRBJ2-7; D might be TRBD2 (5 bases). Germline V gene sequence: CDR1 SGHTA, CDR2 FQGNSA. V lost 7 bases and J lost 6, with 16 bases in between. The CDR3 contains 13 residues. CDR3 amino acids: CASTPLGSGEQYF. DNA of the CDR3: TGTGCCAGCACCCCTCTAGGGAGCGGCGAGCAGTACTTC.

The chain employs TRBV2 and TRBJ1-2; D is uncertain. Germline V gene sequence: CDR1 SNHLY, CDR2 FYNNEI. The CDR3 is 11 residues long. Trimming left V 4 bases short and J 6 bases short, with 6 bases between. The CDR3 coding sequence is TGTGCCAGCAGTGTGGAGGATGGCTACACCTTC. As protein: CASSVEDGYTF.

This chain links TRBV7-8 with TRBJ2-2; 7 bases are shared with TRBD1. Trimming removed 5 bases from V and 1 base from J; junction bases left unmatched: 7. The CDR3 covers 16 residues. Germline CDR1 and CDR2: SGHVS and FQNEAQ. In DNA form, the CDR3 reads TGTGCCAGCAGCCCCGTCCGGGACAGGAACACCGGGGAGCTGTTTTTT. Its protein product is CASSPVRDRNTGELFF.

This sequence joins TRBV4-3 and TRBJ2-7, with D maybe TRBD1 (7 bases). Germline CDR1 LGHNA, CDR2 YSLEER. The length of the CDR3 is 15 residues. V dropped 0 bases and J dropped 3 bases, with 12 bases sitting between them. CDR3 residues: CASSQDPGGNYEQYF. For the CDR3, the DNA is TGCGCCAGCAGCCAAGATCCAGGGGGGAACTACGAGCAGTACTTC.

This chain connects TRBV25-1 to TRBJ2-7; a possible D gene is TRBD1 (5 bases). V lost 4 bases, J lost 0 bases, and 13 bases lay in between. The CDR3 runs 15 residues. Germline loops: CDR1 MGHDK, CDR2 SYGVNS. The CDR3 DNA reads TGTGCCAGCAGTGCCCATTTAGGGGTCTCCTACGAGCAGTACTTC. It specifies CASSAHLGVSYEQYF.

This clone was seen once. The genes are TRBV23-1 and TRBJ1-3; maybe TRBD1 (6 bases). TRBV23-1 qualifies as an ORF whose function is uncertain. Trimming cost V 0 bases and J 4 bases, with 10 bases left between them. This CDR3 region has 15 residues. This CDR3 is CASSQSRGSGNTIYF. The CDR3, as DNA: TGCGCCAGCAGTCAATCCAGGGGATCCGGAAACACCATATATTTT.

Written as DNA, the CDR3 is TGCAGCGTCAACTTAGACACGCTGAGTGAAAAACTGTTTTTT. Translated: CSVNLDTLSEKLFF. The chain couples TRBV29-1 to TRBJ1-4; no reliable D call. V gave up 6 bases and J gave up 7 bases, with 18 bases separating them. This CDR3 has 14 amino acids. Germline V gives CDR1 SQVTM, CDR2 ANQGSEA.

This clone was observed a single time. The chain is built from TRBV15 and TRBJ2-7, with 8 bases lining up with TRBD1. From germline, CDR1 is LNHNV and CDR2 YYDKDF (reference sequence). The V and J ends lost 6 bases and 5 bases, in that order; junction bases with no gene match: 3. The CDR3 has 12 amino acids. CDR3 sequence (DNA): TGTGCCACCAGGGACAGGGTAGACGAGCAGTACTTC. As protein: CATRDRVDEQYF.

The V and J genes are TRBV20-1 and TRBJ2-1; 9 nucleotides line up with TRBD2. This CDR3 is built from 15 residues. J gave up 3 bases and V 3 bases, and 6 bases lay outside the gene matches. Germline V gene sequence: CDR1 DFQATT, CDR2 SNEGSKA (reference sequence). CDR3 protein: CSASILAGNYNEQFF. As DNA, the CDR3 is TGCAGTGCTAGTATCCTAGCGGGGAACTACAATGAGCAGTTCTTC.

The CDR3 loop is CASSLASGLQETQYF. The DNA for the CDR3 is TGTGCCAGCAGCTTAGCATCAGGCCTCCAAGAGACCCAGTACTTC. This chain uses TRBV11-2 with TRBJ2-5; the D is unclear. The V and J ends lost 1 base and 1 base respectively, with 10 bases between them. The CDR3 length is 15 residues. The germline CDR1 and CDR2 sequences are SGHAT and FQNNGV.

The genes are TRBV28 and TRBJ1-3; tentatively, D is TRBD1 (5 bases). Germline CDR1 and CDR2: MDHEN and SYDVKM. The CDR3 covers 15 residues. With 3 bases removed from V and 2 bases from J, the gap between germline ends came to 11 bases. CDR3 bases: TGTGCCAGCAGTTTCCAGGGCCTCGCTGGAAACACCATATATTTT. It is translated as CASSFQGLAGNTIYF. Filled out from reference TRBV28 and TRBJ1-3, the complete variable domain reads DVKVTQSSRYLVKRTGEKVFLECVQDMDHENMFWYRQDPGLGLRLIYFSYDVKMKEKGDIPEGYSVSREKKERFSLILESASTNQTSMYLCASSFQGLAGNTIYFGEGSWLTVV.

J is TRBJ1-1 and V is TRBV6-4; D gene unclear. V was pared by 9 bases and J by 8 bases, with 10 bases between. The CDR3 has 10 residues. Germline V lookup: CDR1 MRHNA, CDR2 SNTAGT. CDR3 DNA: TGTGCCAGGGGCCGACGCGAAGCTTTCTTT. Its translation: CARGRREAFF.